Below are 9 T cell receptor beta chains sequenced from a single sample in a study of beta chain features in type 1 diabetes listed by TCRdb under 2018. What the authors observed across the whole study: Type 1 diabetes patients showed a moderate but significant shortening of TCRB CDR3 length in all four CD4+ subsets.

The antigens for these receptors are not known. Library generation was performed with the immunoSEQ multiplex PCR assay. The High Capacity cDNA Reverse Transcription Kit was used to reverse transcribe all of the isolated RNA, meaning that expressed TCRB transcripts were what got sequenced. Drawn from immuneACCESS, this table holds only the in-frame rearrangements with V and J called that TCRdb kept. Clones are partly lost; checked studies trace under half to an unresolved V gene and leave the rest unexplained. For this sample the table gives some 370,000 clones, of which over 8.5% were detected only once. The top ten clones comprise over 0.45% of the sample. The sample comprised central memory CD4+ T cells from blood. The origin of the receptors is a man aged 25 to 40 with type 1 diabetes.

This clone was found a few times. The chain links TRBV27 to TRBJ1-2; unclear D gene. The V gene lost 6 bases and the J gene lost 3 bases, with 11 bases spanning the gap. The CDR3 contains 13 residues. Germline assignment: CDR1 MNHEY and CDR2 SMNVEV (reference sequence). The DNA of the CDR3 is TGTGCCAGCAGAGGCGGACGGCACTATGGCTACACCTTC. Encoded protein: CASRGGRHYGYTF.

Details on this clone: Within the sample, other DNA sequences also encode this same CDR3. This CDR3 reads CASSLSGGGTQYF. As DNA, the CDR3 is TGTGCCAGCAGTTTATCAGGGGGAGGGACCCAGTACTTC. This chain uses TRBV27 with TRBJ2-5, with D tentatively TRBD1 or TRBD2 (6 bases each). Germline CDR1 reads MNHEY; CDR2 reads SMNVEV (reference sequence). The CDR3 consists of 13 residues. Trimming took 0 bases from V and 7 from J, leaving 9 bases between them.

This clone was seen a few times. The junction departs from germline at one end; a sequencing error may be responsible. The chain has TRBV10-3 and TRBJ1-2, with TRBD1 matching 7 bases. CDR1 ENHRY and CDR2 SYGVKD come from the germline V gene. The CDR3 covers 14 residues. The CDR3 protein is CASSYRPTGDGYTF. The CDR3 nucleotides read TGTGCCAGCAGTTACCGTCCCACAGGGGATGGCTACACCTTC.

Only a few counts were recorded for this clone. The DNA for the CDR3 is TGTGCCAGCAGCCCAGGGGGCCGGACCCAGTACTTC. It codes for CASSPGGRTQYF. The V gene is TRBV7-9, the J gene TRBJ2-5; 8 bases line up with TRBD1. The germline V gene has CDR1 SEHNR and CDR2 FQNEAQ (reference sequence). The CDR3 is 12 amino acids. After removal of 5 bases from V and 7 bases from J, the junction contained 3 bases not matched to a gene.

This clone was counted many times. This chain connects TRBV19 to TRBJ2-1; D may match TRBD1 or TRBD2 (5 bases each). Germline lookup yields CDR1 LNHDA and CDR2 SQIVND (reference sequence). The CDR3 is 11 amino acids. V dropped 7 bases and J dropped 6 bases, with 7 bases sitting between them. The CDR3 reads CASTGTNEQFF. CDR3 bases: TGTGCCAGTACCGGGACCAATGAGCAGTTCTTC.

Only a few counts were recorded for this clone. The chain links TRBV9 to TRBJ2-7, with D perhaps being TRBD1 or TRBD2 (6 bases each). V shed 0 bases and J shed 0 bases, with 10 bases lying between them. Per the germline V gene, CDR1 is SGDLS and CDR2 is YYNGEE. This CDR3 is built from 15 residues. The CDR3 sequence: CASSVGRGLSYEQYF. CDR3 bases: TGTGCCAGCAGCGTAGGCAGGGGACTCTCCTACGAGCAGTACTTC.

This clone has more than one count but fewer than ten. J is TRBJ1-5 and V is TRBV2, with D hard to call. Trimming shortened V by 4 bases and J by 4 bases, and 8 bases separated the two germline ends. The germline CDR1 and CDR2 sequences are SNHLY and FYNNEI. This CDR3 has 13 amino acids. The CDR3 sequence is CASSASENQPQHF. The CDR3 nucleotides are TGTGCCAGCAGTGCTAGCGAAAATCAGCCCCAGCATTTT. Filled out from reference TRBV2 and TRBJ1-5, the complete variable domain reads EPEVTQTPSHQVTQMGQEVILRCVPISNHLYFYWYRQILGQKVEFLVSFYNNEISEKSEIFDDQFSVERPDGSNFTLKIRSTKLEDSAMYFCASSASENQPQHFGDGTRLSIL.

About this clone itself: Additional DNA sequences in this sample encode the identical CDR3. The V and J genes are TRBV28 and TRBJ2-1; the D is unclear. V shed 8 bases and J shed 4 bases, with 9 bases lying between them. This CDR3 has 12 residues. Germline V gene sequence: CDR1 MDHEN, CDR2 SYDVKM. CDR3 residues: CASRREYNEQFF. The DNA of the CDR3 is TGTGCCAGCCGGAGAGAATACAATGAGCAGTTCTTC.

In this sample, this clone turned up many times. This chain connects TRBV6-6 to TRBJ1-2; the D is unclear. CDR1 is MNHNY, CDR2 SVGAGI, per germline (reference sequence). V was cut by 4 bases and J by 3 bases, with 3 bases left in between. The CDR3 covers 11 residues. The CDR3 bases are TGTGCCAGCAGTTTCGACTATGGCTACACCTTC. Its translation: CASSFDYGYTF.